Listed below are T cell receptor beta chains from one sample, sequenced in a study of graft-versus-host responses after intestinal transplantation. Data came from immunoSEQ multiplex PCR; TCRdb stores just in-frame clones and leaves some out. This table has about 24,000 clones, approximately 85% appearing once. The input for sequencing was PBMCs, taken around 14 months after intestinal transplant. These receptor sequences come from a human patient who received an intestinal transplant, so some T cells may come from the graft donor. Each CDR3 is given with its conserved first and last residue. The order of the fields is CDR3 length, D gene, clone size, J gene, V gene, CDR3 DNA, CDR3 protein. D genes are given only for firm matches. A row's size may be missing; if present it is once, few, many or a size class.

cdr3_length: 15; d_call: NA; clone_size: NA; j_call: TRBJ1-1; v_call: TRBV7-8; cdr3_nt: TGTGCCAGCAGCTTAGGCGGGACATGGAACACTGAAGCTTTCTTT; cdr3_aa: CASSLGGTWNTEAFF
cdr3_length: 19; d_call: NA; clone_size: NA; j_call: TRBJ1-3; v_call: TRBV9; cdr3_nt: TGTGCCAGCAGCGCCCACCTCTTCTCCCTCGGGGGCGCTAAGGACACCATATATTTT; cdr3_aa: CASSAHLFSLGGAKDTIYF
cdr3_length: 12; d_call: NA; clone_size: NA; j_call: TRBJ2-1; v_call: TRBV6-5; cdr3_nt: TGTGCCAGCAGTAGAAACCACAATGAGCAGTTCTTC; cdr3_aa: CASSRNHNEQFF
cdr3_length: 15; d_call: TRBD1; clone_size: NA; j_call: TRBJ2-5; v_call: TRBV28; cdr3_nt: TGTGCCAGCAGCCGACCCGGGACAGCCCAAGAGACCCAGTACTTC; cdr3_aa: CASSRPGTAQETQYF
cdr3_length: 16; d_call: TRBD1; clone_size: NA; j_call: TRBJ1-6; v_call: TRBV6-5; cdr3_nt: TGTGCCAGCAGTTTTGAAAGGACAGGGAATTTTTCACCCCTCCACTTT; cdr3_aa: CASSFERTGNFSPLHF
cdr3_length: 14; d_call: NA; clone_size: NA; j_call: TRBJ1-1; v_call: TRBV6-5; cdr3_nt: TGTGCCAGCAGTTACCGAGGGACCGAGGCTGAAGCTTTCTTT; cdr3_aa: CASSYRGTEAEAFF
cdr3_length: 13; d_call: TRBD1; clone_size: NA; j_call: TRBJ1-2; v_call: TRBV2; cdr3_nt: TGTGCCAGCAGTTGGGACAGCCTCTATGGCTACACCTTC; cdr3_aa: CASSWDSLYGYTF
cdr3_length: 16; d_call: NA; clone_size: NA; j_call: TRBJ2-7; v_call: TRBV4-3; cdr3_nt: TGCGCCAGCAGCCAGACAACGGCTGTAGGGACATACGAGCAGTACTTC; cdr3_aa: CASSQTTAVGTYEQYF
cdr3_length: 13; d_call: NA; clone_size: NA; j_call: TRBJ2-5; v_call: TRBV28; cdr3_nt: TGTGCCAGCAGATTGCAGGGGATAGAGACCCAGTACTTC; cdr3_aa: CASRLQGIETQYF
cdr3_length: 15; d_call: TRBD1; clone_size: NA; j_call: TRBJ1-1; v_call: TRBV11-2; cdr3_nt: TGTGCCAGCAGCTTAGTGACAGGGCGGGGCACTGAAGCTTTCTTT; cdr3_aa: CASSLVTGRGTEAFF
cdr3_length: 17; d_call: NA; clone_size: once; j_call: TRBJ2-2; v_call: TRBV11-2; cdr3_nt: TGTGCCAGCAGCCTGTCGTTGGGGCCCGGGTACACCGGGGAGCTGTTTTTT; cdr3_aa: CASSLSLGPGYTGELFF
cdr3_length: 15; d_call: NA; clone_size: NA; j_call: TRBJ1-3; v_call: TRBV6-5; cdr3_nt: TGTGCCAGCACTCACAGGGTGGGGCCTGGAAACACCATATATTTT; cdr3_aa: CASTHRVGPGNTIYF
cdr3_length: 13; d_call: TRBD1; clone_size: NA; j_call: TRBJ1-2; v_call: TRBV6-1; cdr3_nt: TGTGCCAGCAGTTGGGGGACAGGTCGTGGCTACACCTTC; cdr3_aa: CASSWGTGRGYTF
cdr3_length: 12; d_call: NA; clone_size: NA; j_call: TRBJ1-1; v_call: TRBV14; cdr3_nt: TGTGCCAGCAGCCGGGTGGGGATCACAGCTTTCTTT; cdr3_aa: CASSRVGITAFF
cdr3_length: 15; d_call: NA; clone_size: NA; j_call: TRBJ2-7; v_call: TRBV5-1; cdr3_nt: TGCGCCAGCAGTAAACTGCGGGGAAGCTTCTACGAGCAGTACTTC; cdr3_aa: CASSKLRGSFYEQYF
cdr3_length: 13; d_call: TRBD1; clone_size: NA; j_call: TRBJ1-5; v_call: TRBV6-5; cdr3_nt: TGTGCCAGCAGCCTAAACAGGGGGCAGCCCCAGCATTTT; cdr3_aa: CASSLNRGQPQHF
cdr3_length: 14; d_call: NA; clone_size: NA; j_call: TRBJ1-4; v_call: TRBV5-4; cdr3_nt: TGTGCCAGCAGCTTGGATTCGGGCAGGGAAAAACTGTTTTTT; cdr3_aa: CASSLDSGREKLFF
cdr3_length: 16; d_call: NA; clone_size: NA; j_call: TRBJ2-7; v_call: TRBV5-6; cdr3_nt: TGTGCCAGCGGCCCTGGGGCAGGCGCCCCCACCTACGAGCAGTACTTC; cdr3_aa: CASGPGAGAPTYEQYF
cdr3_length: 17; d_call: TRBD1; clone_size: few; j_call: TRBJ1-2; v_call: TRBV5-1; cdr3_nt: TGCGCCAGCAGCTTGGGGGACAGGGGCGTTTTTAACTATGGCTACACCTTC; cdr3_aa: CASSLGDRGVFNYGYTF
cdr3_length: 16; d_call: NA; clone_size: NA; j_call: TRBJ2-1; v_call: TRBV21-1; cdr3_nt: TGTGCCAGCAGCAAAGATCCAGTAAAGTCCTACAATGAGCAGTTCTTC; cdr3_aa: CASSKDPVKSYNEQFF
cdr3_length: 15; d_call: NA; clone_size: NA; j_call: TRBJ2-2; v_call: TRBV27; cdr3_nt: TGTGCCAGCAGTTATTCGGGAAGCAACACCGGGGAGCTGTTTTTT; cdr3_aa: CASSYSGSNTGELFF
cdr3_length: 12; d_call: NA; clone_size: NA; j_call: TRBJ1-5; v_call: TRBV29-1; cdr3_nt: TGCAGCGCCCGGACAGAGAATCAGCCCCAGCATTTT; cdr3_aa: CSARTENQPQHF
cdr3_length: 15; d_call: NA; clone_size: NA; j_call: TRBJ2-2; v_call: TRBV7-9; cdr3_nt: TGTGCCAGCAGCTTACCGCAAGGGAACACCGGGGAGCTGTTTTTT; cdr3_aa: CASSLPQGNTGELFF
cdr3_length: 15; d_call: NA; clone_size: NA; j_call: TRBJ2-1; v_call: TRBV25-1; cdr3_nt: TGTGCCAGCAGTGATATACAGAGCTCCTACAATGAGCAGTTCTTC; cdr3_aa: CASSDIQSSYNEQFF
cdr3_length: 15; d_call: TRBD2; clone_size: NA; j_call: TRBJ2-7; v_call: TRBV5-4; cdr3_nt: TGTGCCAGCAGCTTCTCGACTAGCGGCCTCTACGAGCAGTACTTC; cdr3_aa: CASSFSTSGLYEQYF
cdr3_length: 16; d_call: NA; clone_size: NA; j_call: TRBJ2-1; v_call: TRBV27; cdr3_nt: TGTGCCAGCAGCCCCGAAGGGCCGAGCTCCTACAATGAGCAGTTCTTC; cdr3_aa: CASSPEGPSSYNEQFF
cdr3_length: 15; d_call: NA; clone_size: NA; j_call: TRBJ2-7; v_call: TRBV5-4; cdr3_nt: TGTGCCAGCACCAAGGCCGGGACTGGTGCCTACGAGCAGTACTTC; cdr3_aa: CASTKAGTGAYEQYF